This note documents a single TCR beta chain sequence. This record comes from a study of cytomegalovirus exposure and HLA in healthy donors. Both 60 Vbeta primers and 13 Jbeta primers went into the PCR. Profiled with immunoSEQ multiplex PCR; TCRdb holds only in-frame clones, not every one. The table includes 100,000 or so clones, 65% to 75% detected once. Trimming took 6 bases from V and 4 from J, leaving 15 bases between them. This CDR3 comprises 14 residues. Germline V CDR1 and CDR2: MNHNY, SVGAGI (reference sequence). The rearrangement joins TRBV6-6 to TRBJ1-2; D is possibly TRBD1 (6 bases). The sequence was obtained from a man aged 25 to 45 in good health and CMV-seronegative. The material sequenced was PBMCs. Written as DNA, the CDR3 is TGTGCCAGCAGGCCAAGCAGGGGCCTCTATGGCTACACCTTC. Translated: CASRPSRGLYGYTF.